This TCR beta chain was recorded in a study of CD8 T cells in ankylosing spondylitis. Study-level points and caveats: Some motif variants had been reported before (in reactive arthritis synovial fluid and blood). Disease-linked clones bore a CD8+ phenotype, appearing relatively rarely in peripheral blood. Disease-linked clones were reportedly significantly enriched in matched ankylosing spondylitis synovial fluid.

A remark on this clonotype: What it binds is unknown.

Using quantitative 5'-RACE with molecular barcodes, the authors made TCR beta libraries. TCRdb reprocessed the 5' RACE reads with MiXCR, giving one entry per CDR3 protein. The table lists about 220,000 distinct CDR3 sequences, about 11% of them singletons, with over 20% in the top ten. The CDR3 contains 13 residues. The receptor was isolated from a male donor with ankylosing spondylitis or in good health (not recorded which). V gene TRBV21-1 combines with J gene TRBJ2-3. TRBV21-1 counts as a pseudogene. The sample taken for sequencing was blood, either unsorted or a sorted T cell fraction (not recorded which). As DNA, the CDR3 is TGTGCCAGCAGCCGGCAAAGCTGGGGTACGCAGTATTTT. Amino acids: CASSRQSWGTQYF.